Below are 14 T cell receptor beta chains sequenced from a single sample in a study of CD8 T cells in ankylosing spondylitis. Their recognized antigens are unknown. Study-wide findings and caveats: For ankylosing spondylitis blood, a TCR beta motif of fewer than 10 highly homologous variants appeared characteristic.

MiXCR, run by TCRdb on the 5' RACE reads, gives a single entry per CDR3 protein. The table includes roughly 220,000 distinct CDR3 sequences, approximately 20% detected once. Material: blood, either unsorted or a sorted T cell fraction (not recorded which). The receptors shown here come from a male donor with ankylosing spondylitis.

This clonotype turned up a few times. The chain employs TRBV15 and TRBJ1-1; possibly TRBD1 for D (5 bases). CDR3 size: 17 residues. With 0 bases removed from V and 3 bases from J, the gap between germline ends came to 17 bases. Looked up from germline, CDR1 is LNHNV and CDR2 is YYDKDF (reference sequence). Written as DNA, the CDR3 is TGTGCCACCAGCAGAGATTACGGTGAGGGGCGAGACACTGAAGCTTTCTTT. Its protein is CATSRDYGEGRDTEAFF.

This clonotype has at least ten counts. The CDR3: CASSPSGRNTGELFF. CDR3 coding DNA: TGTGCCAGCAGCCCCAGCGGGAGGAACACCGGGGAGCTGTTTTTT. This sequence joins TRBV7-9 and TRBJ2-2; 8 bases match TRBD2. The CDR3 has 15 amino acids. Trimming took 5 bases from V and 1 from J; bases not matched to a gene: 3. Germline V gene sequence: CDR1 SEHNR, CDR2 FQNEAQ (reference sequence).

CDR3 bases: TGTGCCAGCAGCTTATCCAGCGGTGGCTCCTACGAGCAGTACTTC. Translating it yields CASSLSSGGSYEQYF. The chain uses TRBV7-8 and TRBJ2-7; perhaps TRBD2 as D (5 bases). Looked up from germline, CDR1 is SGHVS and CDR2 is FQNEAQ. With 2 bases removed from V and 0 bases from J, the gap between germline ends came to 11 bases. The CDR3 spans 15 residues.

This chain links TRBV3-1 with TRBJ2-1, with TRBD2 identical over 7 bases. Germline V lookup: CDR1 LGHDT, CDR2 YNNKEL (reference sequence). V lost 0 bases and J lost 8; bases outside the gene matches: 16. This CDR3 is 18 amino acids long. The CDR3 reads CASSQDRGGGTLFDEQFF. The CDR3, as DNA: TGTGCCAGCAGCCAAGATAGGGGCGGGGGTACTCTTTTCGATGAGCAGTTCTTC.

This chain uses TRBV13 with TRBJ2-7; 14 positions agree with TRBD2. V shed 4 bases, J shed 3 bases, and the junction held 5 bases outside the gene matches. Per the germline V gene, CDR1 is PRHDT and CDR2 is FYEKMQ (reference sequence). The CDR3 sequence is 16 residues long. The DNA for the CDR3 is TGTGCCAGCAGCTCAGGGACTAGCGGGGGAGGCTACGAGCAGTACTTC. Amino acid sequence: CASSSGTSGGGYEQYF.

This chain joins TRBV7-9 and TRBJ2-5; D is possibly TRBD2 (5 bases). This CDR3 region has 14 residues. V shed 4 bases and J shed 8 bases, with 17 bases lying between them. The germline CDR1 and CDR2 sequences are SEHNR and FQNEAQ (reference sequence). CDR3 protein: CASSSPTIRGTQYF. CDR3 nucleotides: TGTGCCAGCAGCTCTCCAACAATTCGGGGAACCCAGTACTTC.

The chain employs TRBV5-1 and TRBJ2-3, with no clear D. Trimming removed 0 bases at V and 0 bases at J, with 8 bases between. Germline V gives CDR1 SGHRS, CDR2 YFSETQ. The CDR3 totals 15 residues. CDR3 coding DNA: TGCGCCAGCAGCTTGGGTTCTACTAGCACAGATACGCAGTATTTT. Its protein is CASSLGSTSTDTQYF.

The CDR3 DNA reads TGTGCCAGTAGTATCGGCGGCGCGGGACTAGCTGGCGAGCAGTTCTTC. Residues: CASSIGGAGLAGEQFF. The V and J genes are TRBV19 and TRBJ2-1, with 9 positions matching TRBD2. With 3 bases clipped from V and 10 bases from J, the junction kept 13 bases outside the gene matches. Germline V gives CDR1 LNHDA, CDR2 SQIVND (reference sequence). The CDR3 has 16 residues.

The J gene is TRBJ1-1, the V gene TRBV7-1; tentative D call: TRBD1 (6 bases). TRBV7-1 qualifies as an ORF whose function is uncertain. CDR3 size: 16 residues. V gave up 6 bases and J gave up 7 bases, with 24 bases separating them. Here the CDR3 reads CASSTLRWGRLVEAFF. The DNA for the CDR3 is TGTGCCAGCAGTACCCTAAGGTGGGGGCGCCTAGTTGAAGCTTTCTTT.

This chain connects TRBV12-2 to TRBJ2-4; the table names TRBD2, a call not compared with the DNA. TRBV12-2 is classified as a pseudogene. The CDR3 is 17 residues long. The CDR3 DNA follows: TGTGCAAGTCGCTTTAGACTAGCGGGAGTTGGCAAAAACATTCAGTACTTC. Protein product: CASRFRLAGVGKNIQYF.

This clonotype occurred a few times. The genes are TRBV7-6 and TRBJ1-1; D uncertain. The CDR3 spans 14 residues. Germline CDR1 SGHVS, CDR2 FNYEAQ. The ends were cut back, 5 bases at V and 1 base at J, with 11 bases in the middle. The CDR3 is CASSVLAGNTEAFF. As DNA, the CDR3 is TGTGCCAGCAGCGTGTTAGCCGGGAACACTGAAGCTTTCTTT.

This clonotype was detected a few times. The rearrangement links TRBV12-3 or TRBV12-4 to TRBJ1-1; D gene ambiguous. The CDR3 spans 12 residues. Between the trimmed V and J ends, which lost 6 bases and 5 bases, there was a span of 10 bases. The CDR3 DNA follows: TGTGCCAGCAGCCAGGTCATAACTGAAGCTTTCTTT. Encoded protein: CASSQVITEAFF.

This clonotype was seen at least ten times. The rearrangement uses TRBV20-1 and TRBJ2-1; 13 bases map to TRBD2. From germline, CDR1 is DFQATT and CDR2 SNEGSKA (reference sequence). This CDR3 is 14 amino acids long. After removal of 3 bases from V and 9 bases from J, the junction contained 5 bases not matched to a gene. DNA of the CDR3: TGCAGTGCTAGGGGACTAGCGGGGATGAGTGAGCAGTTCTTC. It specifies CSARGLAGMSEQFF.

This clonotype was seen many times. The CDR3 DNA reads TGTGCCAGCAGGACAGGAACGGTCGCGGCTGAGACCCAGTACTTC. Its translation is CASRTGTVAAETQYF. V and J are TRBV12-3 or TRBV12-4 and TRBJ2-5; perhaps TRBD1 as D (6 bases). V dropped 6 bases and J dropped 5 bases, with 19 bases sitting between them. The CDR3 extends over 15 amino acids.